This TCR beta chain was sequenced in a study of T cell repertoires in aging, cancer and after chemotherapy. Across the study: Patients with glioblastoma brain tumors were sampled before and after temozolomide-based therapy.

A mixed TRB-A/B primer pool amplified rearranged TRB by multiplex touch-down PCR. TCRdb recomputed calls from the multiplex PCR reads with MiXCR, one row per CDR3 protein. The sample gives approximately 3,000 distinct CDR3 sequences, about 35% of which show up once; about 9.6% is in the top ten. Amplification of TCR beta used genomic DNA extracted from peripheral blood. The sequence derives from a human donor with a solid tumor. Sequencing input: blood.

The CDR3 DNA reads TGTGCCAGCTCACCACCTAAGAGGGAAGGGGGCAGGAATGAGCAGTTCTTC. It translates to CASSPPKREGGRNEQFF. The chain uses TRBV18 and TRBJ2-1, with 7 positions matching TRBD1. CDR1 is KGHSH and CDR2 is LQKENI in the germline V gene. The CDR3 spans 17 residues. Trimming removed 0 bases from V and 7 bases from J; junction bases left unmatched: 12.